Shown below are 7 T cell receptor beta chains from a single sample sequenced in a study of identical twins. A single record per CDR3 protein comes from TCRdb applying MiXCR to the 5' RACE reads. The table shows hundreds of thousands of distinct CDR3 sequences, with 9% to 15% occurring only once. The same sample was also studied in work on yellow fever vaccine responses in identical twins.

Specimen: CD8+ T cells sorted from blood. These receptors were collected from a woman in her late teens or twenties in good health.

This rearrangement joins TRBV11-2 to TRBJ2-5; 8 positions match TRBD1. With 4 bases clipped from V and 2 bases from J, the junction kept 12 bases outside the gene matches. CDR1 SGHAT and CDR2 FQNNGV come from the germline V gene. The CDR3 is 17 amino acids. The CDR3 spells CASSSWGGQGEQETQYF. CDR3 bases: TGTGCCAGCAGCTCATGGGGCGGACAGGGCGAACAAGAGACCCAGTACTTC.

This clonotype has just a few counts. J is TRBJ1-1 and V is TRBV12-3 or TRBV12-4, with D unclear. This CDR3 has 15 residues. The V and J ends lost 4 bases and 2 bases respectively, with 14 bases between them. CDR3 region: CASSSRHWYNTEAFF. In nucleotides, the CDR3 is TGTGCCAGCAGTTCCCGACATTGGTATAACACTGAAGCTTTCTTT.

The chain joins TRBV4-1 to TRBJ2-7; D possibly uses TRBD1 or TRBD2 (6 bases each). Germline-derived CDR1 and CDR2 are MGHRA and YSYEKL. This CDR3 region has 15 residues. V was cut by 0 bases and J by 6 bases, with 15 bases left in between. The CDR3 region has the DNA TGCGCCAGCAGCCAAGATGGGGGGCTAGTTCTCGAGCAGTACTTC. Translating gives CASSQDGGLVLEQYF.

The V and J genes are TRBV2 and TRBJ2-7; 8 bases are shared with TRBD1. V lost 11 bases, J lost 3 bases, and 6 bases stayed unmatched. CDR1 and CDR2 (germline): SNHLY, FYNNEI. The CDR3 spans 12 residues. CDR3 DNA sequence: TGTGCCGGGAGGACAGGGAACTACGAGCAGTACTTC. Its protein product is CAGRTGNYEQYF.

Here the CDR3 DNA reads TGTGCCAGCAGCGTAGATGGGATTAGCGGCCCCAAAGGCAGTGAGCAGTTCTTC. Translation: CASSVDGISGPKGSEQFF. V gene TRBV9 combines with J gene TRBJ2-1; weak D call: TRBD2 (6 bases). CDR3 length: 18 residues. CDR1 and CDR2 (germline): SGDLS, YYNGEE. The V and J ends lost 0 bases and 9 bases respectively, with 25 bases between them.

The rearrangement joins TRBV9 to TRBJ2-3; TRBD2 matches 12 bases. After removal of 5 bases from V and 4 bases from J, the junction contained 5 bases not matched to a gene. The germline gives CDR1 SGDLS, CDR2 YYNGEE. The CDR3 loop spans 15 amino acids. Here the CDR3 reads CASRTGTSGSDTQYF. CDR3 in DNA: TGTGCCAGCAGGACCGGGACTAGCGGGTCAGATACGCAGTATTTT.

This clonotype was seen at least ten times. The genes are TRBV6-1 and TRBJ1-5; D is unresolved. V gave up 7 bases and J gave up 9 bases, with 22 bases separating them. There are 15 residues in the CDR3. Germline CDR1 and CDR2: MNHNS and SASEGT. CDR3 DNA sequence: TGTGCCAGCAAAAAGTCCGTTACCTCGGAGTGGCCCCAGCATTTT. Protein product: CASKKSVTSEWPQHF.